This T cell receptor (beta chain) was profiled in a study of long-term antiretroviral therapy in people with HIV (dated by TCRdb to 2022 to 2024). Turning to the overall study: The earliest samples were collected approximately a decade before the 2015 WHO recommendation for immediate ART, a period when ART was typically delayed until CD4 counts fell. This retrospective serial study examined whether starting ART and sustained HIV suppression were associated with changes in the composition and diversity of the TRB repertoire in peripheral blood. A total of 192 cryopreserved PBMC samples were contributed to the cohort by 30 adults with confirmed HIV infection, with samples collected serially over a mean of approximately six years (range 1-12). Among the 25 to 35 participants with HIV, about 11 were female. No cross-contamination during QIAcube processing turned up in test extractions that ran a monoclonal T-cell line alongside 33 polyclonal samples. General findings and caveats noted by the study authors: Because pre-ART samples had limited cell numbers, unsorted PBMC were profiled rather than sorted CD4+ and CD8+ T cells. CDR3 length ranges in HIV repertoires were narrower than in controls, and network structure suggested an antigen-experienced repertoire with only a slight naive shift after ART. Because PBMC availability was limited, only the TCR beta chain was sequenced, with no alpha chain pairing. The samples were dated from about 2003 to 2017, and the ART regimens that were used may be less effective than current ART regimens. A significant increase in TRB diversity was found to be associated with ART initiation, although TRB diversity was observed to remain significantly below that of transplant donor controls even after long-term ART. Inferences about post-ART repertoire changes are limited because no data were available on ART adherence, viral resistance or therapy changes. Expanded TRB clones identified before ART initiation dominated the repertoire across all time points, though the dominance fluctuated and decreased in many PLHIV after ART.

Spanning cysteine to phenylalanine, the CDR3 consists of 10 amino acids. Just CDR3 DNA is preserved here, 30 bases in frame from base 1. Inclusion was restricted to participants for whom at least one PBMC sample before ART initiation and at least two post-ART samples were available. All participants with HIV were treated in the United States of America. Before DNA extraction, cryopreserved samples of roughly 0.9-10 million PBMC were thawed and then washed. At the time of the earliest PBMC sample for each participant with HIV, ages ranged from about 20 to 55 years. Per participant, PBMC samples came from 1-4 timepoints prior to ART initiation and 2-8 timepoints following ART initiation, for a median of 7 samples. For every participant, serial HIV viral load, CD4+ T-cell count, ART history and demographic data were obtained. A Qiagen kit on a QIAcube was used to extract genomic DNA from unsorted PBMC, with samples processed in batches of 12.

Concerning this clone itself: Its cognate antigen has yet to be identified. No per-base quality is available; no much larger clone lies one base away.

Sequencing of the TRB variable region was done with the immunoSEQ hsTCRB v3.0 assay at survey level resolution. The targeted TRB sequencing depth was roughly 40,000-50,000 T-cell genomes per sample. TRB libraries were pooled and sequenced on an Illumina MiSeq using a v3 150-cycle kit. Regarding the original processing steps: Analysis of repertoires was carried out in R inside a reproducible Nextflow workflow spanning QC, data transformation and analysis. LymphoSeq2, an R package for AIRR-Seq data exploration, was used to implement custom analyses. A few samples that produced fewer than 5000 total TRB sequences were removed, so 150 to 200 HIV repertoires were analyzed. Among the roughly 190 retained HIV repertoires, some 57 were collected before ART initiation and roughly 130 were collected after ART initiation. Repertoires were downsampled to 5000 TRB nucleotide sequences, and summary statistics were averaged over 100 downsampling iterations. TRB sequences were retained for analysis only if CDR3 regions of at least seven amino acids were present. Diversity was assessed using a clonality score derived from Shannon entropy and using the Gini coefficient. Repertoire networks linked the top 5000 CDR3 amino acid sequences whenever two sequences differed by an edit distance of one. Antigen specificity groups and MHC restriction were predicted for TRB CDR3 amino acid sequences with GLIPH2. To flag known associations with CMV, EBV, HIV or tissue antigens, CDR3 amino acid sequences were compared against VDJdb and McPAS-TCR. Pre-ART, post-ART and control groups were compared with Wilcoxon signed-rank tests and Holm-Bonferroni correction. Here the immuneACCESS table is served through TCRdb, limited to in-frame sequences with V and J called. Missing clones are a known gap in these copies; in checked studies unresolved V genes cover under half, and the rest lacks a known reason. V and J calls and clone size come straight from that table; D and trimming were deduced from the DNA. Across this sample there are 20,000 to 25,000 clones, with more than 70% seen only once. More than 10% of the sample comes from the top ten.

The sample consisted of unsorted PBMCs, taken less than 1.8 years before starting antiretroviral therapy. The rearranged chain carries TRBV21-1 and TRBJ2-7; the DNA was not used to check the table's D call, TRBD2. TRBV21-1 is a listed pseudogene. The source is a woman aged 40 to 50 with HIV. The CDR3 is CASMEHEQYF. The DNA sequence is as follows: TGTGCCAGCATGGAGCACGAGCAGTACTTC.